The entry that follows covers one TCR beta chain sequence. Antigen: not known. The data are from a study of CD8+ T cells in alopecia areata. Broader study findings: Higher clonality than in normal scalp was seen in lesional scalp, especially alopecia totalis/universalis. Normal skin contains resident alphabeta T cells, and these are also sequenced in scalp samples.

Extracted RNA was reverse transcribed into cDNA, the sequencing template. The protocol was immunoSEQ multiplex PCR, while the TCRdb copy is restricted to in-frame clones and leaves out a portion. The sample lists roughly 140,000 clones, approximately 60% occurring once. Germline V CDR1 and CDR2: MNHEY, SVGAGI. The CDR3 extends over 14 amino acids. V lost 7 bases and J 0 bases, leaving 12 bases between the germline ends. The gene calls are TRBV6-5 and TRBJ1-1; TRBD1 might be the D (5 bases). The sequenced sample was CD8+ T cells sorted from blood. This TCR was recovered from a human donor in good health. The CDR3 loop is CASTKDTLNTEAFF. CDR3 sequence (DNA): TGTGCCAGCACCAAGGACACTTTGAACACTGAAGCTTTCTTT.